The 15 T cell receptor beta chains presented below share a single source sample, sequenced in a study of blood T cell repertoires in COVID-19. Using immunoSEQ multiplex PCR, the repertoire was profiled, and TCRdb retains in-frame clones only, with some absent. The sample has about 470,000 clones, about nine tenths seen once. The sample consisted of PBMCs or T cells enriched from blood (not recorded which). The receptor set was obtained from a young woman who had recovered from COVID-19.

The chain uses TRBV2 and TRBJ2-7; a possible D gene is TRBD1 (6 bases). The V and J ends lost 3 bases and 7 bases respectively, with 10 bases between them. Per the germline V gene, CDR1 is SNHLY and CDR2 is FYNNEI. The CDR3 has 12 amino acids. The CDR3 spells CASSEVTGEQYF. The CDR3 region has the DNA TGTGCCAGCAGTGAGGTGACAGGTGAGCAGTACTTC.

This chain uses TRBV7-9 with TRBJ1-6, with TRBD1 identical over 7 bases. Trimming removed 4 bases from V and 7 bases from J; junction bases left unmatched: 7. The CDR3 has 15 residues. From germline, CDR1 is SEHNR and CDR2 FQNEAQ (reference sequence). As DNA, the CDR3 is TGTGCCAGCAGCTCCACCGGGACAGAGAATTCACCCCTCCACTTT. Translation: CASSSTGTENSPLHF.

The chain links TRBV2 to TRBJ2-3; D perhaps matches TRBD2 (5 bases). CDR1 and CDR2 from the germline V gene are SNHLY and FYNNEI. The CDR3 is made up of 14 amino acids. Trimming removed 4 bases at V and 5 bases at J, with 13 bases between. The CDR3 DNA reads TGTGCCAGCAGTGGGGGAGTAGTAGGAGATACGCAGTATTTT. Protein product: CASSGGVVGDTQYF. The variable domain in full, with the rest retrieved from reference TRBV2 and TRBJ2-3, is EPEVTQTPSHQVTQMGQEVILRCVPISNHLYFYWYRQILGQKVEFLVSFYNNEISEKSEIFDDQFSVERPDGSNFTLKIRSTKLEDSAMYFCASSGGVVGDTQYFGPGTRLTVL.

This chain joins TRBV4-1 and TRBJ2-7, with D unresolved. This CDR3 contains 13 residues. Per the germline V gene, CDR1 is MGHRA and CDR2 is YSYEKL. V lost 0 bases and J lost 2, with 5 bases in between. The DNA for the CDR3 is TGCGCCAGCAGCCAAGACTACGCCTACGAGCAGTACTTC. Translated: CASSQDYAYEQYF.

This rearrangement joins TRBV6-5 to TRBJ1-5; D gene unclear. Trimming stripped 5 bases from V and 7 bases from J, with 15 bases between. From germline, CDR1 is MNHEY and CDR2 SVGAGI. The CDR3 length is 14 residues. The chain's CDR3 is CASSPRDFQQPQHF. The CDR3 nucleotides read TGTGCCAGCAGTCCGAGGGATTTTCAGCAGCCCCAGCATTTT.

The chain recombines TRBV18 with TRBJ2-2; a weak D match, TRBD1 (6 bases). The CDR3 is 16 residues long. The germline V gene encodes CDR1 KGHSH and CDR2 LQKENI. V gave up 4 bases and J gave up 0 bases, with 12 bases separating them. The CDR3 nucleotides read TGTGCCAGCTCACAACAGGGTTCTTCGAACACCGGGGAGCTGTTTTTT. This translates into CASSQQGSSNTGELFF.

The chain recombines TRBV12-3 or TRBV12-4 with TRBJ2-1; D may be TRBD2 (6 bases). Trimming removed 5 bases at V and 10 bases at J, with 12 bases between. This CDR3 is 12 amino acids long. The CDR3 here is CASSAGKGEQFF. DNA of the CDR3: TGTGCCAGCAGTGCGGGGAAGGGCGAGCAGTTCTTC.

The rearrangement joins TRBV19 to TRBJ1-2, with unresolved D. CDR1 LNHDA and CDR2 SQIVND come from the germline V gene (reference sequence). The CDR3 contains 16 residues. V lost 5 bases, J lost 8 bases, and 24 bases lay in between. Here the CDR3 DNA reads TGTGCCAGTAGTTCCTGGGATGACGGGGTGAGAGGCGGCTACACCTTC. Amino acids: CASSSWDDGVRGGYTF.

The CDR3 bases are TGTGCCAGCAGAACGGACAGCGGGGAGTCCGAAGCTTTCTTT. As protein: CASRTDSGESEAFF. J is TRBJ1-1 and V is TRBV28; D perhaps matches TRBD1 (6 bases). Germline loops: CDR1 MDHEN, CDR2 SYDVKM. The CDR3 spans 14 residues. V was trimmed by 6 bases and J by 8 bases, leaving 19 bases between them.

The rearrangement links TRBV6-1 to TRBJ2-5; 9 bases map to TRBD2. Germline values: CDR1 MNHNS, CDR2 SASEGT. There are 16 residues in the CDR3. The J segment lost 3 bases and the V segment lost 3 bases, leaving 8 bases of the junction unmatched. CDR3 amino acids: CASSEWASGIEETQYF. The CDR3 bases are TGTGCCAGCAGTGAGTGGGCTAGCGGGATCGAAGAGACCCAGTACTTC.

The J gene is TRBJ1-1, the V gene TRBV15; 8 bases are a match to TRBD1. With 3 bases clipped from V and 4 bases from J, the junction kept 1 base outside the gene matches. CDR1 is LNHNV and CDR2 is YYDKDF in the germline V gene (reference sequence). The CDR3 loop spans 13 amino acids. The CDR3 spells CATSSGTGTEAFF. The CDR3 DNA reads TGTGCCACCAGCAGTGGGACAGGCACTGAAGCTTTCTTT.

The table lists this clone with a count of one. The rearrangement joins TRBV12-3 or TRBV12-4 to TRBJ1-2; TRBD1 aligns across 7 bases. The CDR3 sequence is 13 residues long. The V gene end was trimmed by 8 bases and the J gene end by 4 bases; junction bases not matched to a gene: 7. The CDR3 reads CASANDRVYGYTF. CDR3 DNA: TGTGCCAGCGCGAACGACAGGGTCTATGGCTACACCTTC.

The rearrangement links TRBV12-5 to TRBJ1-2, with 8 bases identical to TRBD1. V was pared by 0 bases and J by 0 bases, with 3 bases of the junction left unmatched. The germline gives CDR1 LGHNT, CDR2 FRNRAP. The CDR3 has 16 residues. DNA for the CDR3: TGTGCTAGTGGTTTGGTACCGGGACAGGCTAACTATGGCTACACCTTC. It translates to CASGLVPGQANYGYTF.

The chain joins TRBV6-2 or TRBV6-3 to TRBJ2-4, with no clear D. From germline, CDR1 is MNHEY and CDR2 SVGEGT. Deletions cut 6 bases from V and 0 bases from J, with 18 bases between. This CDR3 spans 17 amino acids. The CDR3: CASSQPVLIVAKNIQYF. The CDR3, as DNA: TGTGCCAGCAGCCAACCGGTCCTGATTGTAGCCAAAAACATTCAGTACTTC.

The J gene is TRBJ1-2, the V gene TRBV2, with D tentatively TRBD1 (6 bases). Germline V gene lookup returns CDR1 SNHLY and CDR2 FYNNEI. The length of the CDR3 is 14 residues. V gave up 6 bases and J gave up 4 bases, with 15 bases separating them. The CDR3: CASRARGLSYGYTF. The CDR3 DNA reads TGTGCCAGCAGAGCCAGGGGTCTTTCCTATGGCTACACCTTC.